This T cell receptor (beta chain) is drawn from a study of cytomegalovirus exposure and HLA in healthy donors. A remark on this clone: Its target is not known.

This CDR3 comprises 12 residues. Trimming removed 1 base at V and 8 bases at J, with 5 bases between. CDR1 and CDR2 (germline): PRHDT, FYEKMQ (reference sequence). PCR amplification relied on 60 Vbeta primers (plus 13 Jbeta primers). Only in-frame clones appear in the TCRdb table, and some are missing; sequencing was by immunoSEQ multiplex PCR. The table records fewer than 200,000 clones, about 65% of them present only once. Study outcomes and limitations: For most TCR beta V segments, an earlier analysis put the productive rate at about 90% or about 30% of the time.

The rearrangement joins TRBV13 to TRBJ2-2; D unresolved. Sequenced: PBMCs. The clonotype comes from a girl aged 5 to 17 in good health and CMV-seronegative. The CDR3 DNA reads as TGTGCCAGCAGCTTAGTATTTGGGGAGCTGTTTTTT. Translation gives CASSLVFGELFF.